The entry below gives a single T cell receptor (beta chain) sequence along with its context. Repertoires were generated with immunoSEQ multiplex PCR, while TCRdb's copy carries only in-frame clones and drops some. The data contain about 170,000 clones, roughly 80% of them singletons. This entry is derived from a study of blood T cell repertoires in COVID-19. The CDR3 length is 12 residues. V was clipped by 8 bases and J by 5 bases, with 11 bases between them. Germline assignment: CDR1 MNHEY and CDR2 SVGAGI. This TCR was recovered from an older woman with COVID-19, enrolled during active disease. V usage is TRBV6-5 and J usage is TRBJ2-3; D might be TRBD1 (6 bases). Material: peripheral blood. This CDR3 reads CASRQGKDTQYF. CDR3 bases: TGTGCCAGCCGGCAGGGGAAAGATACGCAGTATTTT.